Below, 5 T cell receptor beta chains from the same sample are listed, as sequenced in a study of shared clonotypes between healthy human individuals. Sequencing was performed with immunoSEQ multiplex PCR; in TCRdb, only in-frame clones are kept and a portion is missing. Of some 900,000 clones listed, approximately 80% were seen once; the top ten hold 1.5%. The source material was memory CD4+ T cells sorted from blood. Subset denoted: CD45RA-negative fraction. The receptors stem from a man aged 18 to 29 in good health.

For this clone: Other DNA variants within this sample encode the same CDR3. The rearrangement joins TRBV5-4 to TRBJ2-3; 8 nucleotides match TRBD2. Germline V CDR1 and CDR2: SGHNT, YYREEE (reference sequence). This CDR3 has 15 amino acids. J was trimmed by 3 bases and V by 4 bases; bases with no gene match: 7. CDR3 DNA: TGTGCCAGCAGCCCGGGGGGGGGTCGGACAGATACGCAGTATTTT. As protein: CASSPGGGRTDTQYF.

The chain links TRBV10-3 to TRBJ2-1, with TRBD2 as a possible D gene (6 bases). The CDR3 has 16 residues. CDR1 is ENHRY, CDR2 SYGVKD, per germline. V lost 0 bases and J lost 0, with 9 bases in between. Written as DNA, the CDR3 is TGTGCCATCAGTGAGTCTGAGACTAGCTCCTACAATGAGCAGTTCTTC. Amino acids: CAISESETSSYNEQFF.

This clone came up many times. V and J are TRBV30 and TRBJ2-2; tentatively, D is TRBD2 (6 bases). Trimming shortened V by 6 bases and J by 1 base, and 15 bases separated the two germline ends. The CDR3 runs to 15 residues. Germline CDR1 reads GTSNPN; CDR2 reads SVGIG (reference sequence). CDR3 residues: CACKPGLQNTGELFF. As DNA, the CDR3 is TGTGCCTGCAAACCGGGACTCCAGAACACCGGGGAGCTGTTTTTT.

J is TRBJ1-2 and V is TRBV30; D is undetermined. The ends were cut back, 1 base at V and 4 bases at J, with 10 bases in the middle. The CDR3 runs 13 residues. Germline CDR1 reads GTSNPN; CDR2 reads SVGIG (reference sequence). The CDR3 protein is CAWSEMSRYGYTF. As DNA, the CDR3 is TGTGCCTGGAGTGAGATGAGTCGCTATGGCTACACCTTC.

The genes are TRBV5-4 and TRBJ2-5; TRBD2 agrees at 13 bases. The CDR3 consists of 16 residues. V trimming: 6 bases; J trimming: 2 bases; junction bases outside the gene matches: 7. Per the germline V gene, CDR1 is SGHNT and CDR2 is YYREEE (reference sequence). CDR3 residues: CASTTMTSGGQETQYF. The CDR3 DNA reads as TGTGCCAGCACCACAATGACTAGCGGGGGGCAAGAGACCCAGTACTTC.